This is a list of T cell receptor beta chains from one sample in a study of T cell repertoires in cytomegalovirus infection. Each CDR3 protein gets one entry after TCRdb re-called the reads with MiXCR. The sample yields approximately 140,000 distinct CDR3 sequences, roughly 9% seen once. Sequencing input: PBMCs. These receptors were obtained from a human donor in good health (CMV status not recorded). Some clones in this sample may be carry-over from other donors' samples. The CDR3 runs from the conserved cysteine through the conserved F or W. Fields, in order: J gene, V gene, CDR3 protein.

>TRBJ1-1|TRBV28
CAIGQGAFMNTEAFF
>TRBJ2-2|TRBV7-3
CASSLGVDTGELFF
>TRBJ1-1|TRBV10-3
CAISQGGGRAFF
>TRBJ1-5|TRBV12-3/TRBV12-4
CASSLIRNQPQHF
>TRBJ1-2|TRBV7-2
CASSLGLQGGYTF
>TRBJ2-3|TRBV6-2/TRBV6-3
CASSPGPVNPTDTQYF
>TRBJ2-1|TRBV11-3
CASSLDGVRTYNEQFF
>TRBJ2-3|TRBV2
CASQGTDLTDTQYF
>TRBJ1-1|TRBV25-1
CASKGSGTANTEAFF
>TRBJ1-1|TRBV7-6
CASSPGSGNTEAFF
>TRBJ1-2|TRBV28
CASSNDRGYGYTF
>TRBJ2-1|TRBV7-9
CASSALAGGRSEQFF
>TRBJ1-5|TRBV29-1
CSVPGQGDGQPQHF
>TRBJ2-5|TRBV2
CASITGGNQETQYF
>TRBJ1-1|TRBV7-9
CASSSSVGRSIRAFF
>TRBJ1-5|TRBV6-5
CASSYIGQPQHF
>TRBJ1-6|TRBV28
CASSLRTGISPLHF
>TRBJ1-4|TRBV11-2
CASRRLYATNEKLFF
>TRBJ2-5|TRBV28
CASSRGVRGRGETQYF
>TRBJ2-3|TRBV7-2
CASTLRGKGSDTQYF
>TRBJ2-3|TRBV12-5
CASAQGAGDTDTQYF
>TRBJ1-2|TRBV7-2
CASTQGVQGFSGYTF
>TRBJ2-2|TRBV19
CASSIEGPYTGELFF
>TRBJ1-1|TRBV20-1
CSARSTANTEAFF
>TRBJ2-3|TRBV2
CASSEVYGRWGTDTQYF
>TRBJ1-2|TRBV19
CASNFSPATTYGYTF
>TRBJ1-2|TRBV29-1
CSGAGGQNYGYTF
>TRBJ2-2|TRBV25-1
CASRGGLDTGELFF
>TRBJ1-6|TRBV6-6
CASSADRVRSPLHF
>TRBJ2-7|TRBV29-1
CSVETGYNEQYF
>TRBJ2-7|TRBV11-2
CASSLDTGPYEQYF
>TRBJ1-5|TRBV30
CAWSVLLGSNQPQHF
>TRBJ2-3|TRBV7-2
CASSRRLAHGTDTQYF
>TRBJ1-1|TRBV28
CASRSQAFNTEAFF
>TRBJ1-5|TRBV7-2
CASSFEAYRAGQPQHF
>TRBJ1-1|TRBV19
CASNPRANTEAFF
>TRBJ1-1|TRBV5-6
CASSGQGMIPEAFF
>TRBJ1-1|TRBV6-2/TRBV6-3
CASLRGGLGNTEAFF
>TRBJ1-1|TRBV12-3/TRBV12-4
CASNSAPINTEAFF
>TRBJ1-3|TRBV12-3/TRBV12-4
CASSPTGASGNTIYF
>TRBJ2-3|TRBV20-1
CSASGGRQGQYF
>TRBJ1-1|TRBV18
CASSHEQGASTEAFF